This TCR beta chain was captured in a study of blood T cell repertoires in COVID-19. Overall study context: Spain, Italy and the United States supplied samples that represented acute and convalescent COVID-19. Sample material is recorded as cDNA or gDNA derived from T cells, B-cell-depleted T cells, or PBMCs.

As processed by the authors: Amplification with reference gene primers provided the estimates of nucleated cell counts. Libraries were prepared by immunoSEQ multiplex PCR; TCRdb keeps only in-frame clonotypes and omits some of them. V and J calls plus clone size are reproduced from that table; the DNA served to infer D and trimming. The sample lists about 150,000 clones, around 80% occurring once. Looked up from germline, CDR1 is SGHTS and CDR2 is YDEGEE. Trimming left V 2 bases short and J 6 bases short, with 14 bases between. This CDR3 contains 15 residues. This sequence was found in a man aged 60 to 69 with acute or convalescent COVID-19. Sequencing used peripheral blood. The chain employs TRBV5-8 and TRBJ2-2; maybe TRBD1 (6 bases). CDR3 amino acids: CASSFMQGKAGELFF. CDR3 DNA: TGTGCCAGCAGCTTTATGCAGGGGAAGGCCGGGGAGCTGTTTTTT.